The present TCR beta chain was sequenced within a study of radiotherapy plus CTLA-4 blockade in lung cancer. Across the whole study: Disease control reached over 30%, with objective responses in around 19%. Study-wide points: An expansion of tumor-derived TCR clones occurred in blood after radiotherapy plus ipilimumab.

Regarding this clone: The antigen is not known.

Assay used: immunoSEQ multiplex PCR; TCRdb lists only in-frame clones, some missing. Of about 51,000 clones in the sample, roughly 77% are singletons; the top ten hold around 8.8%. With 6 bases removed from V and 2 bases from J, the gap between germline ends came to 13 bases. The CDR3 runs 14 residues. Germline assignment: CDR1 SGHTA and CDR2 FQGNSA. Source: peripheral blood, taken from a patient treated with radiotherapy plus ipilimumab. The origin of this receptor is a human donor with non-small cell lung cancer who had a complete response to radiotherapy plus ipilimumab. The gene calls are TRBV7-2 and TRBJ1-1; tentative D call: TRBD1 (6 bases). CDR3 in DNA: TGTGCCAGCAGTTGGGGCAGGGGAAACACTGAAGCTTTCTTT. Translated: CASSWGRGNTEAFF. Looking up the rest from reference TRBV7-2 and TRBJ1-1 gives the full variable domain: GAGVSQSPSNKVTEKGKDVELRCDPISGHTALYWYRQSLGQGLEFLIYFQGNSAPDKSGLPSDRFSAERTGGSVSTLTIQRTQQEDSAVYLCASSWGRGNTEAFFGQGTRLTVV.